The next 9 T cell receptor beta chains were all read from a single sample in a study of CD8 T cells in Susac syndrome. An amount of RNA that ranged from roughly 0.5 to 1 ug was reverse transcribed with random hexamers. Via MiXCR, TCRdb re-called the immunoSEQ multiplex PCR reads, giving one row per CDR3 protein. The data contain some 94,000 distinct CDR3 sequences, roughly 94% of them seen just once; the ten biggest clones take up less than 0.4%. The sequencing input was CD4+ T cells from PBMCs. The receptor set was obtained from a human donor with Susac syndrome.

V and J are TRBV30 and TRBJ2-1; 9 nucleotides match TRBD1. Germline values: CDR1 GTSNPN, CDR2 SVGIG (reference sequence). This CDR3 comprises 12 residues. J gave up 7 bases and V 3 bases, and 1 base lay outside the gene matches. CDR3 sequence: CAWRDRGNEQFF. The DNA of the CDR3 is TGTGCCTGGAGGGACAGGGGTAATGAGCAGTTCTTC.

J is TRBJ2-7 and V is TRBV30, with TRBD1 identical over 9 bases. The V and J ends lost 5 bases and 7 bases, in that order; junction bases with no gene match: 15. Germline CDR1 reads GTSNPN; CDR2 reads SVGIG (reference sequence). CDR3 length: 15 amino acids. CDR3 DNA: TGTGCCTGGGGGACCGGGACAGGGTTTTTAAGGGAGCAGTACTTC. Encoded protein: CAWGTGTGFLREQYF.

The rearrangement uses TRBV19 and TRBJ2-6; no clear D. Germline assignment: CDR1 LNHDA and CDR2 SQIVND (reference sequence). This CDR3 contains 13 residues. With 6 bases removed from V and 0 bases from J, the gap between germline ends came to 3 bases. The CDR3 DNA sequence: TGTGCCAGTAGGGACTCTGGGGCCAACGTCCTGACTTTC. This translates into CASRDSGANVLTF.

The genes are TRBV5-1 and TRBJ1-1; D is possibly TRBD1 (6 bases). The germline V and J ends were trimmed by 3 bases and 4 bases, with 16 bases remaining between them. Germline CDR1 is SGHRS and CDR2 is YFSETQ. CDR3 length: 15 amino acids. The CDR3 sequence: CASSWGASGGTEAFF. The CDR3 bases are TGCGCCAGCAGCTGGGGGGCGAGCGGAGGCACTGAAGCTTTCTTT. Complete variable domain (other parts from reference TRBV5-1 and TRBJ1-1): KAGVTQTPRYLIKTRGQQVTLSCSPISGHRSVSWYQQTPGQGLQFLFEYFSETQRNKGNFPGRFSGRQFSNSRSEMNVSTLELGDSALYLCASSWGASGGTEAFFGQGTRLTVV.

This chain connects TRBV2 to TRBJ1-2; D remains ambiguous. V lost 4 bases and J lost 5, with 8 bases in between. The CDR3 spans 12 residues. Germline-derived CDR1 and CDR2 are SNHLY and FYNNEI. Here the CDR3 reads CASSAARYGYTF. CDR3 bases: TGTGCCAGCAGTGCGGCGAGGTATGGCTACACCTTC. Complete variable domain (other parts from reference TRBV2 and TRBJ1-2): EPEVTQTPSHQVTQMGQEVILRCVPISNHLYFYWYRQILGQKVEFLVSFYNNEISEKSEIFDDQFSVERPDGSNFTLKIRSTKLEDSAMYFCASSAARYGYTFGSGTRLTVV.

This clonotype was observed a single time. V gene TRBV28 combines with J gene TRBJ2-3; D uncertain. CDR3 length equals 13 residues. V was trimmed by 6 bases and J by 1 base, leaving 8 bases between them. The germline V gene encodes CDR1 MDHEN and CDR2 SYDVKM. DNA of the CDR3: TGTGCCAGCAGGACACCGGGCACAGATACGCAGTATTTT. Translation: CASRTPGTDTQYF.

The V and J genes are TRBV29-1 and TRBJ2-1; 7 bases fit TRBD1. The ends lost 7 bases at V and 0 bases at J; junction bases unmatched: 6. From germline, CDR1 is SQVTM and CDR2 ANQGSEA. The CDR3 runs 14 residues. This chain's CDR3 is CSGMGQTSYNEQFF. CDR3 nucleotide sequence: TGCAGCGGGATGGGACAGACCTCCTACAATGAGCAGTTCTTC.

The chain joins TRBV4-1 to TRBJ1-6; 7 bases are a match to TRBD1. Germline loops: CDR1 MGHRA, CDR2 YSYEKL. With V trimmed by 4 bases and J by 9 bases, 12 bases remained unmatched. The CDR3 sequence is 16 residues long. The CDR3 protein is CASSRDRTGPSSPLHF. The CDR3, as DNA: TGCGCCAGCAGCCGAGACAGGACAGGACCCTCTTCACCCCTCCACTTT.

This chain links TRBV7-8 with TRBJ2-5; tentatively, D is TRBD1 (6 bases). Trimming shortened V by 5 bases and J by 4 bases, and 11 bases separated the two germline ends. The CDR3 extends over 13 amino acids. The germline V gene encodes CDR1 SGHVS and CDR2 FQNEAQ. The CDR3 bases are TGTGCCAGCAGCGGCCCACAGGGAGAGACCCAGTACTTC. Its protein is CASSGPQGETQYF.